This record concerns one T cell receptor (beta chain) sequence. The data stem from a study of T cell repertoires in cytomegalovirus infection. TCRdb fed the reads into MiXCR, producing one record per CDR3 protein. The repertoire holds 680,000 or so distinct CDR3 sequences, with 35% as singletons. V was cut by 5 bases and J by 1 base, with 12 bases left in between. CDR1 and CDR2 from the germline V gene are ENHRY and SYGVKD. The CDR3 spans 15 residues. The sequence was obtained from a human donor in good health (CMV status not recorded). Some clones in this sample may be carry-over from other donors' samples. This rearrangement joins TRBV10-3 to TRBJ1-3; no clear D gene. Input material: PBMCs. CDR3: CAISSLSFSGNTIYF. Here the CDR3 DNA reads TGTGCCATCAGTTCCCTGAGCTTTTCTGGAAACACCATATATTTT.